Listed below are T cell receptor beta chains from one sample, sequenced in a study of blood T cell repertoires in COVID-19. TCRdb's copy holds only in-frame clones and misses some; the assay was immunoSEQ multiplex PCR. Of 20,000 to 30,000 clones in the sample, approximately 87% were seen once. The sample was peripheral blood. These receptors were taken from a human donor with active COVID-19. The donor label of this sample is uncertain. The conserved cysteine and the conserved F or W are not part of the CDR3 here. The order of the fields is V gene, CDR3 protein.

V: TRBV5-1; CDR3: ASSLWGSGATNEKLF
V: TRBV13; CDR3: ASRRTVEGSKGETQY
V: TRBV23-1; CDR3: ATSIRAGYVHNSPLH
V: TRBV10-3; CDR3: AITGEGNTIY
V: TRBV5-1; CDR3: ASSWGLAGGSGELF
V: TRBV2; CDR3: ASSVWEMSNQPQH
V: TRBV29-1; CDR3: SVAERLAGGPNEQY
V: TRBV28; CDR3: ASSWGQGGRKREQY
V: TRBV27; CDR3: ASSTGVNYGYT
V: TRBV6-1; CDR3: ASSEALAGGPDTQY
V: TRBV19; CDR3: ASSIQAYMNTEAF
V: TRBV12-3/TRBV12-4; CDR3: ASSVPGGYEQY
V: TRBV9; CDR3: ASSASGSGDYEQY
V: TRBV27; CDR3: ASSGYSLQNNEQF
V: TRBV4-1; CDR3: ASSPPPPGAYEQY
V: TRBV9; CDR3: ASSVTGTGDQPQH
V: TRBV4-3; CDR3: ASSQDRWGAVAYEQY
V: TRBV27; CDR3: ASSLYYPGPGGNQPQH
V: TRBV4-1; CDR3: ASSQDLAGTSNEKLF
V: TRBV19; CDR3: ASRRNSGGKLF
V: TRBV15; CDR3: ATSRAATNEKLF
V: TRBV28; CDR3: ASSSSPSTARGYGYT
V: TRBV28; CDR3: ASSPGGIRARETQY
V: TRBV23-1; CDR3: ASSREWGGTGLRYGYT
V: TRBV9; CDR3: ASSQGLDPMQQY
V: TRBV5-4; CDR3: ASSLPDTGELF
V: TRBV28; CDR3: ASRGLKDRRVETQY
V: TRBV10-3; CDR3: AISEALNQPQH
V: TRBV28; CDR3: ASKGTSGRGREQF
V: TRBV5-4; CDR3: ASRVGTGFTGELF
V: TRBV2; CDR3: ASSSFDRANYGYT
V: TRBV15; CDR3: ATSRDLAVYEQY
V: TRBV9; CDR3: ASSSRQGQNTIY
V: TRBV7-9; CDR3: ASSLVQNNYGYT
V: TRBV5-5; CDR3: ASSSLAGGQFPGELF
V: TRBV7-9; CDR3: ASSLGQGSSGNTIY
V: TRBV18; CDR3: ASSPSQIQETQY
V: TRBV3-1/TRBV3-2; CDR3: ASSQPHGAGVTDTQY
V: TRBV11-2; CDR3: ASSNLAGYNEQF